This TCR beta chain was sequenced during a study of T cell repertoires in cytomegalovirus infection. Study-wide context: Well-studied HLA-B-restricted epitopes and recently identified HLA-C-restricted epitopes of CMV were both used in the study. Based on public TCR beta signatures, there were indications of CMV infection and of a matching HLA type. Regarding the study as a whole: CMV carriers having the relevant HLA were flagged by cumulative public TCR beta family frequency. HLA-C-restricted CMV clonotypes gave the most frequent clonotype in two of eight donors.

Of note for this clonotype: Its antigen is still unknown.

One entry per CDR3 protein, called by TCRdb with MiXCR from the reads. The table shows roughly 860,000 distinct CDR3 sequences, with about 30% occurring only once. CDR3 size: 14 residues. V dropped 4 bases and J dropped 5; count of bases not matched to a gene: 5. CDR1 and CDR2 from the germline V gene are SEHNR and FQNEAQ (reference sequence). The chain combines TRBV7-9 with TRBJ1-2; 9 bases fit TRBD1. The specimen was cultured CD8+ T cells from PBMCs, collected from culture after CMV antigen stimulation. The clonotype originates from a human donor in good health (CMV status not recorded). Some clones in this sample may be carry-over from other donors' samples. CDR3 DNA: TGTGCCAGCAGCTCAGGGGACAGGGCATATGGCTACACCTTC. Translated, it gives CASSSGDRAYGYTF. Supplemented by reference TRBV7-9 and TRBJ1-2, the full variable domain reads DTGVSQNPRHKITKRGQNVTFRCDPISEHNRLYWYRQTLGQGPEFLTYFQNEAQLEKSRLLSDRFSAERPKGSFSTLEIQRTEQGDSAMYLCASSSGDRAYGYTFGSGTRLTVV.